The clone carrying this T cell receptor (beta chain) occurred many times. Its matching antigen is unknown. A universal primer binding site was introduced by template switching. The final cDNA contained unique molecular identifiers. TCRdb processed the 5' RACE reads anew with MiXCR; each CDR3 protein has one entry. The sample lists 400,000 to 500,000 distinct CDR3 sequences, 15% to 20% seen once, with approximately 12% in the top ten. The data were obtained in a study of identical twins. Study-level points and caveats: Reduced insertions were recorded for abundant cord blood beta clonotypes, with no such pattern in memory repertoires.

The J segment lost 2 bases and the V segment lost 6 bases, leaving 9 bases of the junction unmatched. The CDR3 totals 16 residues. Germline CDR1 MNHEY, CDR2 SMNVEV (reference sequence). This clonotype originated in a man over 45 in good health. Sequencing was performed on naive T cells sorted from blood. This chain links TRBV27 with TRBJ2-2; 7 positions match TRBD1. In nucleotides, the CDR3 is TGTGCCAGCAGGCCCAGCAGGGGGAAAAACACCGGGGAGCTGTTTTTT. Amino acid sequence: CASRPSRGKNTGELFF.